A single sample is the source of the 10 T cell receptor beta chains below, sequenced in a study of cytomegalovirus exposure and HLA in healthy donors. Researchers ran the PCR with 60 Vbeta and 13 Jbeta primers. Profiling relied on immunoSEQ multiplex PCR, and the TCRdb table lists in-frame clones only, not all of them. The sample includes 80,000 or so clones. Sequences were obtained from PBMCs. These receptors came from a woman aged 25 to 45 in good health and CMV-seronegative.

V usage is TRBV19 and J usage is TRBJ1-2; D gene ambiguous. The length of the CDR3 is 14 residues. CDR1 and CDR2 from the germline V gene are LNHDA and SQIVND (reference sequence). Deletions cut 3 bases from V and 4 bases from J, with 12 bases between. Here the CDR3 reads CASSIPGNGYGYTF. The CDR3 DNA reads as TGTGCCAGTAGTATTCCGGGGAACGGCTATGGCTACACCTTC. Complete variable domain (other parts from reference TRBV19 and TRBJ1-2): DGGITQSPKYLFRKEGQNVTLSCEQNLNHDAMYWYRQDPGQGLRLIYYSQIVNDFQKGDIAEGYSVSREKKESFPLTVTSAQKNPTAFYLCASSIPGNGYGYTFGSGTRLTVV.

The chain has TRBV11-2 and TRBJ2-7, with TRBD2 matching 13 bases. There are 14 residues in the CDR3. V shed 5 bases and J 4 bases; nucleotides not matched to a gene: 2. CDR1 and CDR2 from the germline V gene are SGHAT and FQNNGV. Here the CDR3 DNA reads TGTGCCAGCAGCCAGACTAGCGGGAGGTACGAGCAGTACTTC. Its protein product is CASSQTSGRYEQYF.

The genes are TRBV15 and TRBJ2-7; 8 nucleotides match TRBD1. Germline V gene lookup returns CDR1 LNHNV and CDR2 YYDKDF (reference sequence). The CDR3 spans 14 residues. V gave up 5 bases and J gave up 2 bases; unmatched junction bases: 5. CDR3 nucleotides: TGTGCCACCAGCCGGGGACAGGCCCCCTACGAGCAGTACTTC. It specifies CATSRGQAPYEQYF.

This chain connects TRBV6-6 to TRBJ2-1, with 9 bases matching TRBD1. With 5 bases clipped from V and 6 bases from J, the junction kept 2 bases outside the gene matches. Germline V lookup: CDR1 MNHNY, CDR2 SVGAGI (reference sequence). The CDR3 is 13 residues long. DNA of the CDR3: TGTGCCAGCAGTCTGGGACAGGGCAATGAGCAGTTCTTC. The encoded protein is CASSLGQGNEQFF.

This rearrangement joins TRBV5-4 to TRBJ2-5; 7 bases fit TRBD1. The CDR3 covers 14 residues. The V gene's germline CDR1 is SGHNT and CDR2 YYREEE (reference sequence). V lost 4 bases and J lost 3; bases outside the gene matches: 6. The CDR3 DNA sequence: TGTGCCAGCAGCCTTCGACAGGGAAAAGAGACCCAGTACTTC. This sequence encodes CASSLRQGKETQYF.

With respect to this clone: At one of its ends the junction is not consistent with the germline gene, which may arise from a read error. J is TRBJ2-1 and V is TRBV4-1; 7 nucleotides agree with TRBD1. CDR3 length: 18 residues. CDR1 is MGHRA, CDR2 YSYEKL, per germline. The CDR3 DNA reads as TGCGCCAGCGGCCAAGATGGGGTCCTCCAGGGGGTCTACAATGAGCAGTTCTTC. Translation: CASGQDGVLQGVYNEQFF.

The chain recombines TRBV29-1 with TRBJ1-2; a weak D match, TRBD1 (5 bases). Germline-derived CDR1 and CDR2 are SQVTM and ANQGSEA. V was clipped by 5 bases and J by 7 bases, with 17 bases between them. This CDR3 is 13 amino acids long. The chain's CDR3 is CSVSEPGVGGYTF. CDR3 in DNA: TGCAGCGTTTCCGAGCCGGGGGTGGGTGGCTACACCTTC.

The V call is TRBV29-1, the J call TRBJ2-1, with 10 bases matching TRBD2. With V trimmed by 7 bases and J by 8 bases, 5 bases remained unmatched. CDR1 and CDR2 (germline): SQVTM, ANQGSEA. CDR3 size: 12 residues. In DNA, the CDR3 is TGCAGCGGTAAGCGGGAGGGCCATGAGCAGTTCTTC. It yields the protein CSGKREGHEQFF.

The V call is TRBV6-5, the J call TRBJ1-1; 7 bases agree with TRBD1. V shed 6 bases, J shed 8 bases, and the junction held 3 bases outside the gene matches. CDR1 is MNHEY and CDR2 is SVGAGI in the germline V gene. The CDR3 totals 11 residues. CDR3 sequence (DNA): TGTGCCAGCAGCGGACAGGCCGAAGCTTTCTTT. As protein: CASSGQAEAFF.

V gene TRBV4-2 combines with J gene TRBJ2-1; 8 bases match TRBD1. After removal of 0 bases from V and 8 bases from J, the junction contained 3 bases not matched to a gene. Germline V gene data show CDR1 as LGHNA and CDR2 as YNFKEQ. The CDR3 sequence is 14 residues long. CDR3 coding DNA: TGTGCCAGCAGCCAAGACCTGGACAGGGATGAGCAGTTCTTC. Encoded protein: CASSQDLDRDEQFF.